This passage covers 16 T cell receptor beta chains from one sample sequenced in a study of CD8+CD57+ T cells in acquired aplastic anemia. Genomic DNA acted as the template from which TCR beta VDJ combination and CDR3 sequence profiling were carried out. MiXCR, applied by TCRdb to the reads, yields one record per CDR3 protein. Of some 170,000 distinct CDR3 sequences listed, around 50% are singletons. By flow cytometry, patients selected for sequencing had shown an expansion of CD8+CD57+ cells. Material for sequencing was sorted CD4+, CD8+, or CD8+CD57+ T cells (not recorded which) from PBMCs. These receptors all stem from a human donor with aplastic anemia.

The J gene is TRBJ2-7, the V gene TRBV19; 7 bases match TRBD2. The CDR3 has 14 residues. V was pared by 3 bases and J by 6 bases, with 8 bases of the junction left unmatched. Germline CDR1 is LNHDA and CDR2 is SQIVND (reference sequence). CDR3 DNA sequence: TGTGCCAGTAGTATCGCGGGAGAGGGCTTCGAGCAGTACTTC. Its protein product is CASSIAGEGFEQYF.

This clonotype was observed many times. The V and J genes are TRBV3-1 and TRBJ1-6; D gene uncertain. Per the germline V gene, CDR1 is LGHDT and CDR2 is YNNKEL (reference sequence). This CDR3 spans 14 amino acids. The V gene lost 1 base and the J gene lost 9 bases, with 10 bases spanning the gap. CDR3 residues: CASSQGSRGSPLHF. The CDR3 DNA reads as TGTGCCAGCAGCCAAGGGTCGCGGGGTTCACCCCTCCACTTT.

The sample holds one count of this clonotype. This chain joins TRBV3-1 and TRBJ1-5, with D perhaps matching TRBD1 (5 bases). The CDR3 has 13 amino acids. Trimming pared 2 bases from V and 4 bases from J, leaving 6 bases between. In germline, CDR1 is LGHDT, CDR2 YNNKEL (reference sequence). The CDR3 loop reads CASSQNRNQPQHF. Written as DNA, the CDR3 is TGTGCCAGCAGCCAAAACAGGAATCAGCCCCAGCATTTT.

The DNA of the CDR3 is TGTGCCAGCAGCTTGGCTCGGTATGGACAGGGGGCATACGAGCAGTACTTC. It translates to CASSLARYGQGAYEQYF. The chain links TRBV5-4 to TRBJ2-7; the match to TRBD1 covers 11 bases. This CDR3 contains 17 residues. Trimming removed 0 bases from V and 4 bases from J; junction bases left unmatched: 9. The germline V gene has CDR1 SGHNT and CDR2 YYREEE (reference sequence).

The chain has TRBV19 and TRBJ2-5; weak D call: TRBD2 (6 bases). Trimming took 3 bases from V and 14 from J, leaving 22 bases between them. The CDR3 consists of 14 residues. Germline CDR1 and CDR2: LNHDA and SQIVND (reference sequence). As DNA, the CDR3 is TGTGCCAGTAGTATGACGACTAGACGGGCCCCCTCCTACTTC. Its translation is CASSMTTRRAPSYF.

On this clonotype: This sequence may be a read error, since a much larger clone differs from it by one base. This rearrangement joins TRBV12-3 or TRBV12-4 to TRBJ2-2; the match to TRBD1 covers 8 bases. This CDR3 is 15 amino acids long. For the CDR3, the DNA is TGTGCCAGCAGTCCAGGGGGCGCGGTCACCGGGAAGCTGTTTTTT. The encoded protein is CASSPGGAVTGKLFF.

This chain connects TRBV20-1 to TRBJ1-2, with D perhaps TRBD1 (5 bases). CDR3 size: 14 residues. V lost 6 bases to trimming and J lost 8 bases, with 22 bases between them. Germline assignment: CDR1 DFQATT and CDR2 SNEGSKA (reference sequence). The CDR3 sequence: CSAHSSGTLGGYTF. Here the CDR3 DNA reads TGCAGTGCGCACAGTTCCGGGACTCTGGGGGGCTACACCTTC.

The rearrangement uses TRBV7-3 and TRBJ2-2; 9 bases match TRBD2. Germline values: CDR1 SGHTA, CDR2 FQGTGA. This CDR3 is 15 amino acids long. Trimming at V came to 1 base and at J to 6 bases, leaving 3 bases not matched to a gene. The CDR3 DNA sequence: TGTGCCAGCAGCTTAATCCCTAGCGGGGCCGGGGAGCTGTTTTTT. Protein: CASSLIPSGAGELFF.

The V call is TRBV4-2, the J call TRBJ2-3, with 15 positions matching TRBD2. The germline V gene encodes CDR1 LGHNA and CDR2 YNFKEQ. The CDR3 length is 18 residues. Trimming cost V 4 bases and J 0 bases; bases outside gene matches: 5. Here the CDR3 reads CASSPRGTSGGSTDTQYF. For the CDR3, the DNA is TGTGCCAGCAGCCCAAGGGGGACTAGCGGGGGGAGCACAGATACGCAGTATTTT.

This clonotype occurred many times. The genes are TRBV10-3 and TRBJ1-1; 7 bases agree with TRBD1. CDR1 and CDR2 (germline): ENHRY, SYGVKD. With V trimmed by 5 bases and J by 5 bases, 5 bases remained unmatched. This CDR3 region has 13 residues. CDR3 nucleotide sequence: TGTGCCATCAGTAAAACAGGGGATACTGAAGCTTTCTTT. Its translation: CAISKTGDTEAFF.

V usage is TRBV2 and J usage is TRBJ2-6; no definite D call. V was shortened by 7 bases and J by 0 bases, with 4 bases between the two germline ends. Germline-derived CDR1 and CDR2 are SNHLY and FYNNEI. The CDR3 totals 13 residues. The CDR3 region has the DNA TGTGCCAGCATATACTCTGGGGCCAACGTCCTGACTTTC. As protein: CASIYSGANVLTF.

This clonotype was counted ten times or more. This chain uses TRBV10-3 with TRBJ1-3; D not resolved. Germline assignment: CDR1 ENHRY and CDR2 SYGVKD. The CDR3 consists of 14 residues. The V end was cut by 6 bases, the J end by 1 base, with 10 bases between. CDR3 residues: CAISRTSSGNTIYF. In DNA form, the CDR3 reads TGTGCCATCAGCCGGACGTCTTCTGGAAACACCATATATTTT.

The V call is TRBV10-2, the J call TRBJ1-4, with TRBD1 matching 9 bases. The J segment lost 4 bases and the V segment lost 3 bases, leaving 3 bases of the junction unmatched. The CDR3 contains 15 residues. Germline lookup yields CDR1 WSHSY and CDR2 SAAADI. The CDR3 DNA follows: TGCGCCAGCAGTGATGGGACAGGGCATAATGAAAAACTGTTTTTT. Translated: CASSDGTGHNEKLFF.

At least ten counts were recorded for this clonotype. V and J are TRBV5-6 and TRBJ1-2; a possible D gene is TRBD1 (5 bases). CDR1 SGHDT and CDR2 YYEEEE come from the germline V gene. The CDR3 extends over 15 amino acids. The germline V and J ends were trimmed by 1 base and 4 bases, with 14 bases remaining between them. The CDR3 sequence: CASSLIGAKVYGYTF. DNA of the CDR3: TGTGCCAGCAGCTTGATTGGGGCGAAGGTCTATGGCTACACCTTC.

The genes are TRBV10-3 and TRBJ1-1, with unresolved D. Trimming pared 8 bases from V and 1 base from J, leaving 11 bases between. The CDR3 contains 13 residues. CDR1 ENHRY and CDR2 SYGVKD come from the germline V gene. The CDR3: CAISTRGNTEAFF. DNA of the CDR3: TGTGCCATCTCTACACGCGGGAACACTGAAGCTTTCTTT.

This chain joins TRBV7-8 and TRBJ1-1; no reliable D call. CDR1 is SGHVS, CDR2 FQNEAQ, per germline. CDR3 length: 14 residues. V lost 5 bases to trimming and J lost 1 base, with 11 bases between them. CDR3 protein: CASSAQWGNTEAFF. CDR3 bases: TGTGCCAGCAGCGCCCAATGGGGGAACACTGAAGCTTTCTTT.